The 21 T cell receptor beta chains presented below share a single source sample, sequenced in a study of CD8 T cells in ankylosing spondylitis. MiXCR, run by TCRdb on the 5' RACE reads, gives a single entry per CDR3 protein. The sample includes fewer than 350,000 distinct CDR3 sequences, under 14% of them seen just once. Sequencing was done on a sample of blood, either unsorted or a sorted T cell fraction (not recorded which). The origin of the receptors is a female donor with ankylosing spondylitis or in good health (not recorded which).

As to this clonotype: It may be a read error: a sequence one base away is much more abundant. This chain connects TRBV12-3 or TRBV12-4 to TRBJ2-1; 12 bases map to TRBD1. The CDR3 is 13 residues long. The CDR3 reads CATGTGGLYEQLF. The CDR3 DNA is TGTGCCACCGGGACAGGGGGCCTTTATGAGCAGCTCTTC.

The sample holds many counts of this clonotype. The chain links TRBV20-1 to TRBJ1-2, with no clear D. Germline V gene sequence: CDR1 DFQATT, CDR2 SNEGSKA (reference sequence). CDR3 size: 11 residues. V gave up 2 bases and J gave up 6 bases, with 7 bases separating them. In nucleotides, the CDR3 is TGCAGTGCTAGACAAGGGAATGGCTACACCTTC. Translation: CSARQGNGYTF.

A word on this clonotype: This could be a read error, since a much larger clone is one nucleotide away. The rearrangement uses TRBV7-2 and TRBJ2-7; no firm D call. V was trimmed by 5 bases and J by 3 bases, leaving 8 bases between them. The CDR3 has 12 amino acids. Germline V gene sequence: CDR1 SGHTA, CDR2 FQGNSA. CDR3 sequence reads: CASSTANYEQYF. The CDR3 DNA reads TGTGCCAGCAGCACCGCAAACTACGAGCAGTACTTC.

The CDR3 region is CASSTPGHRGINEQFF. Here the CDR3 DNA reads TGCGCCAGCAGCACCCCCGGGCACCGGGGAATCAATGAGCAGTTCTTC. The V and J genes are TRBV5-1 and TRBJ2-1; possibly TRBD2 for D (5 bases). The CDR3 is made up of 16 amino acids. Between the trimmed V and J ends, which lost 4 bases and 6 bases, there was a span of 20 bases. Per germline, CDR1 SGHRS and CDR2 YFSETQ.

This clonotype appeared many times. The V gene is TRBV9, the J gene TRBJ2-7; D is unclear. Germline lookup yields CDR1 SGDLS and CDR2 YYNGEE. Trimming left V 1 base short and J 5 bases short, with 16 bases between. This CDR3 region has 15 residues. CDR3 region: CASSVSGSTEDEQYF. CDR3 bases: TGTGCCAGCAGCGTATCCGGGTCAACCGAAGACGAGCAGTACTTC.

This clonotype was seen more than once but under ten times. V gene TRBV2 combines with J gene TRBJ2-1; 10 nucleotides match TRBD2. With 4 bases clipped from V and 7 bases from J, the junction kept 10 bases outside the gene matches. This CDR3 is 16 amino acids long. Germline CDR1 and CDR2: SNHLY and FYNNEI. The CDR3 DNA sequence: TGTGCCAGCAGTGGAAGCGAGCGGGGGGGAGGGAATGAGCAGTTCTTC. Translation: CASSGSERGGGNEQFF. The complete variable domain, with remaining parts taken from reference TRBV2 and TRBJ2-1, reads EPEVTQTPSHQVTQMGQEVILRCVPISNHLYFYWYRQILGQKVEFLVSFYNNEISEKSEIFDDQFSVERPDGSNFTLKIRSTKLEDSAMYFCASSGSERGGGNEQFFGPGTRLTVL.

This clonotype was recorded at least ten times. The V call is TRBV7-8, the J call TRBJ1-4, with D perhaps matching TRBD1 (5 bases). Germline CDR1 SGHVS, CDR2 FQNEAQ. V lost 5 bases and J lost 5, with 15 bases in between. The CDR3 sequence is 15 residues long. CDR3 DNA sequence: TGTGCCAGCAGCCTCTTCCGGGGACGGAATGAAAAACTGTTTTTT. This sequence encodes CASSLFRGRNEKLFF. The complete variable domain, with remaining parts taken from reference TRBV7-8 and TRBJ1-4, reads GAGVSQSPRYKVAKRGQDVALRCDPISGHVSLFWYQQALGQGPEFLTYFQNEAQLDKSGLPSDRFFAERPEGSVSTLKIQRTQQEDSAVYLCASSLFRGRNEKLFFGSGTQLSVL.

V and J are TRBV7-2 and TRBJ1-2; 8 bases match TRBD1. The germline gives CDR1 SGHTA, CDR2 FQGNSA. This CDR3 spans 18 amino acids. The V segment lost 0 bases and the J segment 6 bases; nucleotides outside the gene matches: 15. CDR3 sequence reads: CASSLASHLGQGEDGYTF. The CDR3, as DNA: TGTGCCAGCAGCTTAGCGAGTCATCTTGGACAGGGAGAGGATGGCTACACCTTC. The complete variable domain, with remaining parts taken from reference TRBV7-2 and TRBJ1-2, reads GAGVSQSPSNKVTEKGKDVELRCDPISGHTALYWYRQSLGQGLEFLIYFQGNSAPDKSGLPSDRFSAERTGGSVSTLTIQRTQQEDSAVYLCASSLASHLGQGEDGYTFGSGTRLTVV.

This chain uses TRBV7-9 with TRBJ2-1; TRBD1 matches 8 bases. V shed 6 bases, J shed 6 bases, and the junction held 10 bases outside the gene matches. Germline values: CDR1 SEHNR, CDR2 FQNEAQ (reference sequence). CDR3 size: 15 residues. The CDR3 bases are TGTGCCAGCAGAGCCGGGACAGGAACCCCCAATGAGCAGTTCTTC. Encoded protein: CASRAGTGTPNEQFF.

Worth noting for this clonotype: A much larger clone differs by one base, so this may be a read error. This chain links TRBV5-1 with TRBJ1-3; no definite D call. The CDR3 sequence is 18 residues long. V lost 4 bases and J lost 0, with 20 bases in between. Germline CDR1 and CDR2: SGHRS and YFSETQ. The CDR3 spells CASSLGSVASPSGNTIYF. CDR3 in DNA: TGCGCCAGCAGCCTTGGGTCAGTAGCTTCCCCCTCTGGAAACACCATATATTTT.

V gene TRBV3-1 combines with J gene TRBJ2-5, with a weak D call TRBD1 (5 bases). Germline lookup yields CDR1 LGHDT and CDR2 YNNKEL (reference sequence). This CDR3 is 15 amino acids long. Deletions cut 5 bases from V and 5 bases from J, with 18 bases between. CDR3 DNA: TGTGCCAGCAGCTTTCGTCAGGGTTCGGCGGAGACCCAGTACTTC. Protein: CASSFRQGSAETQYF.

Many counts were recorded for this clonotype. This chain links TRBV5-1 with TRBJ2-1; possible D gene TRBD2, 6 bases. The CDR3 runs to 15 residues. V lost 0 bases to trimming and J lost 2 bases, with 9 bases between them. CDR1 is SGHRS, CDR2 YFSETQ, per germline. CDR3 nucleotides: TGCGCCAGCAGCTTGGACGGGGGAACCTACAATGAGCAGTTCTTC. Encoded protein: CASSLDGGTYNEQFF. The entire variable domain, with the rest obtained from reference TRBV5-1 and TRBJ2-1, is as follows: KAGVTQTPRYLIKTRGQQVTLSCSPISGHRSVSWYQQTPGQGLQFLFEYFSETQRNKGNFPGRFSGRQFSNSRSEMNVSTLELGDSALYLCASSLDGGTYNEQFFGPGTRLTVL.

This clonotype was counted between two and nine times. The chain's CDR3 is CASSYREGTEAFF. CDR3 nucleotide sequence: TGTGCCAGCAGTTACAGGGAGGGGACTGAAGCTTTCTTT. The chain is built from TRBV2 and TRBJ1-1, with D perhaps TRBD1 (6 bases). Trimming took 5 bases from V and 5 from J, leaving 12 bases between them. The CDR3 length is 13 residues. Germline-derived CDR1 and CDR2 are SNHLY and FYNNEI.

This chain joins TRBV30 and TRBJ1-2; D uncertain. With 4 bases removed from V and 8 bases from J, the gap between germline ends came to 14 bases. This CDR3 comprises 12 residues. Looked up from germline, CDR1 is GTSNPN and CDR2 is SVGIG (reference sequence). The CDR3 region is CAWKERAGGYTF. The CDR3 DNA reads as TGTGCCTGGAAGGAGAGGGCGGGGGGCTACACCTTC.

The table lists this clonotype with many counts. The rearrangement links TRBV5-1 to TRBJ1-2; the D gene is possibly TRBD1 (6 bases). This CDR3 region has 14 residues. Germline V gene sequence: CDR1 SGHRS, CDR2 YFSETQ. The V and J ends lost 4 bases and 5 bases respectively, with 15 bases between them. CDR3 DNA sequence: TGCGCCAGCAGCCCCCAGGGGACCGCGTATGGCTACACCTTC. Residues: CASSPQGTAYGYTF.

The CDR3: CASSSGSGEEQYF. Here the CDR3 DNA reads TGCGCCAGCAGCTCGGGCAGTGGAGAGGAGCAGTACTTC. This sequence joins TRBV5-1 and TRBJ2-7; D unclear. Trimming removed 3 bases at V and 7 bases at J, with 14 bases between. CDR3 length: 13 residues. CDR1 SGHRS and CDR2 YFSETQ come from the germline V gene.

The rearrangement joins TRBV20-1 to TRBJ2-2, with D possibly being TRBD1 (5 bases). The CDR3 has 12 amino acids. Germline V gene sequence: CDR1 DFQATT, CDR2 SNEGSKA (reference sequence). Trimming cost V 3 bases and J 6 bases, with 8 bases left between them. DNA for the CDR3: TGCAGTGCTAGTAAGGGGCCCGGGGAGCTGTTTTTT. As protein: CSASKGPGELFF.

This clonotype was counted at least ten times. The V and J genes are TRBV20-1 and TRBJ2-1; D is tentatively TRBD1 or TRBD2 (5 bases each). The CDR3 consists of 15 residues. Germline CDR1 reads DFQATT; CDR2 reads SNEGSKA (reference sequence). Trimming pared 3 bases from V and 8 bases from J, leaving 20 bases between. The CDR3 DNA reads TGCAGTGCTAGCTCCTGGGACCCCCCCAGGCATGAGCAGTTCTTC. It codes for CSASSWDPPRHEQFF.

At least ten counts were recorded for this clonotype. The V gene is TRBV2, the J gene TRBJ1-3; maybe TRBD1 (5 bases). The length of the CDR3 is 14 residues. V dropped 1 base and J dropped 4 bases, with 8 bases sitting between them. Germline V gene data show CDR1 as SNHLY and CDR2 as FYNNEI. CDR3 region: CASSEGGSGNTIYF. CDR3 DNA sequence: TGTGCCAGCAGTGAAGGGGGGAGCGGAAACACCATATATTTT.

This clonotype was counted at least ten times. V usage is TRBV12-3 or TRBV12-4 and J usage is TRBJ2-3, with 9 bases fitting TRBD1. The CDR3 sequence is 16 residues long. With V trimmed by 3 bases and J by 2 bases, 6 bases remained unmatched. CDR3 protein: CASSLVQGASTDTQYF. The CDR3 region has the DNA TGTGCCAGCAGTTTGGTACAGGGGGCTTCCACAGATACGCAGTATTTT.

This clonotype was seen many times. The chain combines TRBV20-1 with TRBJ1-1, with D unresolved. The CDR3 consists of 14 residues. The germline CDR1 and CDR2 sequences are DFQATT and SNEGSKA (reference sequence). V lost 4 bases, J lost 3 bases, and 15 bases lay in between. CDR3 residues: CSAKDILWDTEAFF. The CDR3 region has the DNA TGCAGTGCTAAAGACATCCTCTGGGACACTGAAGCTTTCTTT.